The entry that follows covers one TCR beta chain sequence. Its specificity is not known. PCR primers comprised 60 Vbeta and 13 Jbeta primers. The repertoire was sequenced with immunoSEQ multiplex PCR; TCRdb's copy has only in-frame clones and lacks some. The sample shows about 99,000 clones, around 65% of them seen only once. These data are taken from a study of cytomegalovirus exposure and HLA in healthy donors. Study-level points and caveats: Three chains tied to CMV proved CMV antigen-specific in vitro.

CDR1 is SEHNR and CDR2 is FQNEAQ in the germline V gene (reference sequence). The V gene end was trimmed by 5 bases and the J gene end by 4 bases; junction bases not matched to a gene: 7. CDR3 length equals 14 residues. Healthy bone marrow donors made up the donors. Sequencing was done on a sample of PBMCs. V and J are TRBV7-9 and TRBJ1-1; 7 bases agree with TRBD1. This TCR derives from a woman between 50 and 59 years old in good health and CMV-seronegative. CDR3 protein: CASSVDRVITEAFF. In DNA form, the CDR3 reads TGTGCCAGCAGCGTCGACAGGGTTATCACTGAAGCTTTCTTT.